The source of this T cell receptor (beta chain) is a study of T cell responses to AZD1222 COVID-19 vaccine (dated by TCRdb to about 2021). Study-level background: Because spike-specific TCR depth and breadth did not differ between the two schedules, AZD1222 recipients who got a second dose at roughly 4 weeks were pooled with those who got a second dose at roughly 12 weeks. TCR sequencing was performed for roughly 240 trial participants, of whom 200 to 220 were given two doses of AZD1222 and 26 were given two doses of MenACWY control vaccine. Trial participants were enrolled by age into subgroups of 18-55, 56-69 and 70-plus years, and roughly 150, 30 and 60 TCR-sequenced participants, respectively, were included in these subgroups. The research as a whole found: Nearly half of unique spike-specific TCRs reportedly recognized epitopes outside regions mutated in the B.1.351 and B.1.1.7 variants. Participants were mostly white British and included more females than males, and it was suggested by the authors that clonal diversity may have been underestimated. No day 14 peak-response samples were available, so repertoires were characterized only after the peak T cell response. In the small 56-69-year group, the increase in depth fell short of significance, most likely because of low power. After two AZD1222 doses, spike-specific TCR breadth and depth were significantly higher than at day 0 and than in MenACWY recipients. CD4 TCRs associated with the vaccine covered the entire spike protein, and the dominant responses were in regions 160-218 and 743-854. Conclusions about previously exposed vaccinees were limited because only six AZD1222 recipients were SARS-CoV-2 seropositive at baseline.

What the time point label conveys for this sample: baseline before first vaccination. Samples from vaccinated people were obtained from the UK trials COV001 and COV002, which included a single-blind randomized controlled phase 2/3 trial of AZD1222 (ChAdOx1 nCoV-19) in healthy adults. Trial participant PBMC samples were collected at day 0 and day 28 after the second dose for TCRbeta chain sequencing. As encoded in the germline V gene (reference sequence), CDR1 is SEHNR while CDR2 is FQNEAQ. V drops 5 bases and J drops 1 base, leaving 13 bases in between. The CDR3 measures 15 amino acids from cysteine to phenylalanine. The only DNA kept is the CDR3, 45 bases in frame from the first base. The CDR3 regions of human TCRbeta chains were analyzed by immunosequencing. The paper's processing steps were these. Repertoire TCRs were checked for matches against a reference library of SARS-CoV-2-specific TCRs that had been generated using the MIRA antigen-specificity platform. Breadth meant the fraction of unique TCRs that were SARS-CoV-2-associated, whereas depth meant the fraction of total T cells that were SARS-CoV-2-associated. Using the MIRA data, each spike-specific TCR was mapped to the spike region that the TCR reacts to and placed in a CD4 or CD8 class. Log10-transformed breadth and depth values were compared by one-way ANOVA with Sidak's multiple comparisons tests. This immuneACCESS table, as held by TCRdb, lists in-frame sequences with V and J called but not all clones. Of the missing ones, under half trace to an unresolved V gene in checked studies; the others have no known cause. V, J and clone size are those of that table, while D and trimming were read from the DNA. Present in this sample are under 95,000 clones, over 80% of which were seen just once. Around 17% of the sample is in the top ten clones.

In the case of this clone: The specificity of this receptor is unknown. It has no much larger one-base neighbor in the sample; base qualities were not kept.

Here the chain combines TRBV7-9 and TRBJ2-3; the D gene could be TRBD1 or TRBD2, each one agreeing over 5 bases. Sequencing was performed on peripheral blood, taken on day 0 of AZD1222 vaccination. The clonotype originates from an adult in good health. The nucleotide sequence is TGTGCCAGCAGCGCGACAGCGGCTGGCACAGATACGCAGTATTTT. This codes for CASSATAAGTDTQYF.